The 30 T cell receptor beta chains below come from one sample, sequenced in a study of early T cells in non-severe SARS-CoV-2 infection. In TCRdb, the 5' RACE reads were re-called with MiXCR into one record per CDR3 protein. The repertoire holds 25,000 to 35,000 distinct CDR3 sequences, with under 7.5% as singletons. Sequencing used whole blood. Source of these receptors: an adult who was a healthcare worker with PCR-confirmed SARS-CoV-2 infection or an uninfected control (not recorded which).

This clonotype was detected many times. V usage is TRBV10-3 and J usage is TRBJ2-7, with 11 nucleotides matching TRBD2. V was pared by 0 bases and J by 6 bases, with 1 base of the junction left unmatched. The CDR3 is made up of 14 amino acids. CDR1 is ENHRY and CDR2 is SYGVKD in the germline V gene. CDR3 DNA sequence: TGTGCCATCAGTGAGTCTGGACTAGCGGGCGAGCAGTACTTC. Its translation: CAISESGLAGEQYF.

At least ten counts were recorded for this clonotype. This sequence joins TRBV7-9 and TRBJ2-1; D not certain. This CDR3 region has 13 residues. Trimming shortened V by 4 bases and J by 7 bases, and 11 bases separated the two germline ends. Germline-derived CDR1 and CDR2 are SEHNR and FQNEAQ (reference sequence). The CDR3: CASSYAPENEQFF. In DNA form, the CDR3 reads TGTGCCAGCAGCTACGCACCGGAGAATGAGCAGTTCTTC.

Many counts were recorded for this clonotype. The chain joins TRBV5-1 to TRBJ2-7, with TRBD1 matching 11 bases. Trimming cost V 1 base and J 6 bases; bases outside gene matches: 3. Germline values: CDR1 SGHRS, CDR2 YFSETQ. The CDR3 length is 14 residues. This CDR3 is CASSLTGTGGEQYF. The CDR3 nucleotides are TGCGCCAGCAGCTTGACCGGGACAGGGGGCGAGCAGTACTTC.

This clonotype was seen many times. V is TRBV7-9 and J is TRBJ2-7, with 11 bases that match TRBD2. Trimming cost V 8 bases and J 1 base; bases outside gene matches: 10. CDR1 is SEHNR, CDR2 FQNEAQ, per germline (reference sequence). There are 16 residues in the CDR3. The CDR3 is CASQDPGTSGSYEQYF. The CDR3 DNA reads TGTGCCAGCCAAGACCCTGGGACTAGCGGTTCCTACGAGCAGTACTTC. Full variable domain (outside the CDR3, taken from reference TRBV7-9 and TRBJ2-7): DTGVSQNPRHKITKRGQNVTFRCDPISEHNRLYWYRQTLGQGPEFLTYFQNEAQLEKSRLLSDRFSAERPKGSFSTLEIQRTEQGDSAMYLCASQDPGTSGSYEQYFGPGTRLTVT.

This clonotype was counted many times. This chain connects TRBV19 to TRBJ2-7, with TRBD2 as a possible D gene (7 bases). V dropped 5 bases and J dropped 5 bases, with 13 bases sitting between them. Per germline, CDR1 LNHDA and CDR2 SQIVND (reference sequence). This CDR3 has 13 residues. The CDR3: CASSSKGGNEQYF. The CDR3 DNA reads TGTGCCAGTAGTTCCAAGGGGGGGAACGAGCAGTACTTC.

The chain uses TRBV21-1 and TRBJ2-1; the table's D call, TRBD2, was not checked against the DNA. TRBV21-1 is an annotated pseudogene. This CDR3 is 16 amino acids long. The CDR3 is CASSLRTSGVCNEQFF. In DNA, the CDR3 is TGTGCCAGCAGCCTCCGGACTAGCGGGGTTTGCAATGAGCAGTTCTTC.

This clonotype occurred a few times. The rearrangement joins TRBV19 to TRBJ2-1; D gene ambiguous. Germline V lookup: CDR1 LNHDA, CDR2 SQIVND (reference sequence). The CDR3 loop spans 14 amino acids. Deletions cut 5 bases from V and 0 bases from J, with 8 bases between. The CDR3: CASSEQDSYNEQFF. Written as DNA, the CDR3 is TGTGCCAGTAGTGAGCAGGACTCCTACAATGAGCAGTTCTTC.

For the CDR3, the DNA is TGTGCCAGCAGCTTAGGACAGGGGACAGAGACCCAGTACTTC. It is translated as CASSLGQGTETQYF. This sequence joins TRBV7-9 and TRBJ2-5; the match to TRBD1 covers 8 bases. Germline V lookup: CDR1 SEHNR, CDR2 FQNEAQ (reference sequence). V shed 1 base and J 4 bases; nucleotides not matched to a gene: 2. This CDR3 is built from 14 residues.

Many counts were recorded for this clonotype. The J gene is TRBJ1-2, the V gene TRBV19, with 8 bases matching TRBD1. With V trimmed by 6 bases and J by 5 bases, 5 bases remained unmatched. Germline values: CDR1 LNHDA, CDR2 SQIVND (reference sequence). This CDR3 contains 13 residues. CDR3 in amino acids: CASRDRGAYGYTF. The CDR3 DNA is TGTGCCAGTAGAGACAGGGGAGCGTATGGCTACACCTTC.

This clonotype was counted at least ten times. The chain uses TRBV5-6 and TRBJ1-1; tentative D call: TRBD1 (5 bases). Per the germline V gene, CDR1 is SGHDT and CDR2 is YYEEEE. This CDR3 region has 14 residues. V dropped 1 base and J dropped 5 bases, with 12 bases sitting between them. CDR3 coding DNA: TGTGCCAGCAGCTTGAACAGGCCGGGAACTGAAGCTTTCTTT. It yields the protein CASSLNRPGTEAFF.

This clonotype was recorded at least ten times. CDR3 sequence (DNA): TGTGCCAGCAGTTTGGGAGGGGCCGACTCCTACGAGCAGTACTTC. It encodes CASSLGGADSYEQYF. The J gene is TRBJ2-7, the V gene TRBV28; TRBD2 aligns across 7 bases. With 3 bases clipped from V and 0 bases from J, the junction kept 5 bases outside the gene matches. CDR3 length equals 15 residues. Per germline, CDR1 MDHEN and CDR2 SYDVKM.

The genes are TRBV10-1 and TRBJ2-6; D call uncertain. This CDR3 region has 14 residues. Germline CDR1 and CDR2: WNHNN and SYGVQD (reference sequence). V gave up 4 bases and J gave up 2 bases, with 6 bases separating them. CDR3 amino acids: CASSAGTGANVLTF. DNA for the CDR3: TGCGCCAGCAGTGCGGGCACTGGGGCCAACGTCCTGACTTTC.

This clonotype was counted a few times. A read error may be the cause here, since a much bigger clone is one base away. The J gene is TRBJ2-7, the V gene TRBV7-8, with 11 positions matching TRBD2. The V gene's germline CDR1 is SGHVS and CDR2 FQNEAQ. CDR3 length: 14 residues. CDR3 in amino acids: CASSDGTSGYEQCF. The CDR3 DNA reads TGTGCCAGCAGCGACGGGACTAGCGGATACGAGCAGTGCTTC.

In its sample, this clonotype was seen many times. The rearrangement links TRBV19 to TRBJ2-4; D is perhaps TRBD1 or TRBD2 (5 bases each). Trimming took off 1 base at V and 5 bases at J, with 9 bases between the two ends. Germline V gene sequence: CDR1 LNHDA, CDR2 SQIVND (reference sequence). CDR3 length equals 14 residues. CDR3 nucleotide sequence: TGTGCCAGTAGTATAGTTAGGGGAGAAAACATTCAGTACTTC. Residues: CASSIVRGENIQYF.

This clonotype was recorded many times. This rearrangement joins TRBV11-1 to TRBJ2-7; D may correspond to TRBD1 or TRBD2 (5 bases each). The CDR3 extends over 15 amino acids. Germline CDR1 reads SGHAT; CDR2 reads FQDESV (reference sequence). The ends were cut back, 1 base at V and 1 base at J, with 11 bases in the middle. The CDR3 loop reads CASSLGGSSSYEQYF. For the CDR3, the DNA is TGTGCCAGCAGCTTAGGGGGGTCATCGTCCTACGAGCAGTACTTC. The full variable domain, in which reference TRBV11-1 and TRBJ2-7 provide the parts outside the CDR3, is EAEVAQSPRYKITEKSQAVAFWCDPISGHATLYWYRQILGQGPELLVQFQDESVVDDSQLPKDRFSAERLKGVDSTLKIQPAELGDSAMYLCASSLGGSSSYEQYFGPGTRLTVT.

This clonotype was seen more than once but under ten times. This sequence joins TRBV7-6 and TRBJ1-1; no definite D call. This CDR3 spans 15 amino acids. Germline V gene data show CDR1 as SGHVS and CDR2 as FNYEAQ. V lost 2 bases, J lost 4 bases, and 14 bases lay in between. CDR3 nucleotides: TGTGCCAGCAGCTTATCAGATTTAGAGGGCACTGAAGCTTTCTTT. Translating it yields CASSLSDLEGTEAFF.

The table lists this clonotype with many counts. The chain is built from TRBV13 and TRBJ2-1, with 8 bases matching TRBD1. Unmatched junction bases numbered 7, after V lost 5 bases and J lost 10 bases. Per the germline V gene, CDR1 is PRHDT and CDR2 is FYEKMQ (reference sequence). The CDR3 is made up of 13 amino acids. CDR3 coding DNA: TGTGCCAGCAGCCCAGGACAGGGTAGAGAGCAGTTCTTC. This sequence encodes CASSPGQGREQFF.

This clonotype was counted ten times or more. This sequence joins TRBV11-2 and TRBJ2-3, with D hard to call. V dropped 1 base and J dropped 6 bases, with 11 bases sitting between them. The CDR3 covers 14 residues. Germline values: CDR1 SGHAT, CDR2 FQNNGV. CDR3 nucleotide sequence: TGTGCCAGCAGCTTAGGGTATCGGGTGGATACGCAGTATTTT. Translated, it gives CASSLGYRVDTQYF.

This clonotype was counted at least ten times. CDR3 loop: CASSSQGLAGGADTQYF. The CDR3 DNA follows: TGCGCCAGCAGCTCTCAGGGGCTAGCGGGGGGCGCCGATACGCAGTATTTT. This rearrangement joins TRBV5-1 to TRBJ2-3; TRBD2 aligns across 11 bases. This CDR3 has 17 amino acids. CDR1 and CDR2 from the germline V gene are SGHRS and YFSETQ. Trimming cost V 3 bases and J 6 bases; bases outside gene matches: 12.

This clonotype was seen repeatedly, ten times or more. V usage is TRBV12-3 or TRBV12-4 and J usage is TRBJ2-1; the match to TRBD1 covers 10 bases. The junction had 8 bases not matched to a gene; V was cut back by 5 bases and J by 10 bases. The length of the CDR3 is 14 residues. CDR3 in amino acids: CASSRQGAFGEQFF. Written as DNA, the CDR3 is TGTGCCAGCAGTCGACAGGGGGCGTTCGGAGAGCAGTTCTTC.

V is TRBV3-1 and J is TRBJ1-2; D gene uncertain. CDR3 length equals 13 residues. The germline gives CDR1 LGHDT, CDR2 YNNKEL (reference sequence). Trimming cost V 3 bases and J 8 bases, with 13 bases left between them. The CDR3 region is CASSQTGWRGYTF. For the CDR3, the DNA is TGTGCCAGCAGCCAGACGGGGTGGCGCGGCTACACCTTC. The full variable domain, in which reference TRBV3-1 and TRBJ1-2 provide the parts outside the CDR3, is DTAVSQTPKYLVTQMGNDKSIKCEQNLGHDTMYWYKQDSKKFLKIMFSYNNKELIINETVPNRFSPKSPDKAHLNLHINSLELGDSAVYFCASSQTGWRGYTFGSGTRLTVV.

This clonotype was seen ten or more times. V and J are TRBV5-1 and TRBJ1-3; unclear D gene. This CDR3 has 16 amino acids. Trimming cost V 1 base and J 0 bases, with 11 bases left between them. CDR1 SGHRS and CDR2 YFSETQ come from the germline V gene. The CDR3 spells CASSLLGRISGNTIYF. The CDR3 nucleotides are TGCGCCAGCAGCTTGCTGGGGAGGATCTCTGGAAACACCATATATTTT.

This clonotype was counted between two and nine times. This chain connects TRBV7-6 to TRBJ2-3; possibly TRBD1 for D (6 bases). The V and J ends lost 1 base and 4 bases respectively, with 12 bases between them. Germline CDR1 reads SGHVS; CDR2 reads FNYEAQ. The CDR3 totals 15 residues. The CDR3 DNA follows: TGTGCCAGCAGCTTAGGGGGGCCACGAGCAGATACGCAGTATTTT. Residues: CASSLGGPRADTQYF.

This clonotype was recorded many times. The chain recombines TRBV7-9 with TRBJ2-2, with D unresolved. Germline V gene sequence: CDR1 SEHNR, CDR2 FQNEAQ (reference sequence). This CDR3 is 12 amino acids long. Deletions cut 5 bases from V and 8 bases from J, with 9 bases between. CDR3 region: CASSPDAGELFF. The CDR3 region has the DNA TGTGCCAGCAGCCCGGACGCTGGGGAGCTGTTTTTT.

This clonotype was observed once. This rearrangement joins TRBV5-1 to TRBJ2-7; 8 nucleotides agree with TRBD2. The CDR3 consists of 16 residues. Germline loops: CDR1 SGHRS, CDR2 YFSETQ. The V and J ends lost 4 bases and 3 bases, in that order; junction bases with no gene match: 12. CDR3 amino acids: CASSPGGGLDRYEQYF. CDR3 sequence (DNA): TGCGCCAGCAGCCCCGGGGGGGGACTCGACCGCTACGAGCAGTACTTC.

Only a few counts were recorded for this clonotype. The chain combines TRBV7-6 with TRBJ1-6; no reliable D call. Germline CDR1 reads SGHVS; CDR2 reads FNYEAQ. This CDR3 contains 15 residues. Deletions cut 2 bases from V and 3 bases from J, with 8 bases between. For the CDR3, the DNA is TGTGCCAGCAGCTTAAGACCTAACTATAATTCACCCCTCCACTTT. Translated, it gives CASSLRPNYNSPLHF.

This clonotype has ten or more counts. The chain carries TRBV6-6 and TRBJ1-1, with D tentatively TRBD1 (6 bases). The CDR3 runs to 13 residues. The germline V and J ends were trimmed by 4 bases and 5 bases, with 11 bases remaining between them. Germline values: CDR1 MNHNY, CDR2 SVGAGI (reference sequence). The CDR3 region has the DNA TGTGCCAGCAGTTCCAGGGGTGGTACTGAAGCTTTCTTT. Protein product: CASSSRGGTEAFF.

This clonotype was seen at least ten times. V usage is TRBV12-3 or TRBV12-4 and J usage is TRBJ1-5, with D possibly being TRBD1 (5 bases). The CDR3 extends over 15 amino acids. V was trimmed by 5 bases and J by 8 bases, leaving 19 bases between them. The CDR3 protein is CASSPRLRSGEPQHF. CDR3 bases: TGTGCCAGCAGTCCCCGGTTGCGGTCGGGGGAGCCCCAGCATTTT.

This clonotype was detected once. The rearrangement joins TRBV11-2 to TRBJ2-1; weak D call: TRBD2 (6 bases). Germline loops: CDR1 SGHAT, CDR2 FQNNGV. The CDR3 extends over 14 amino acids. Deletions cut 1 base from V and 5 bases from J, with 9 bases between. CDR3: CASSLAGENNEQFF. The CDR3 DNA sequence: TGTGCCAGCAGCTTAGCGGGGGAGAACAATGAGCAGTTCTTC.

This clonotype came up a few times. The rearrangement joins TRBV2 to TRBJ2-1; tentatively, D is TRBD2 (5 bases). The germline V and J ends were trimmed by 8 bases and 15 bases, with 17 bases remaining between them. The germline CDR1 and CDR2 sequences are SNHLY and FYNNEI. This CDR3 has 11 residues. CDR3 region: CASSVGEEAFF. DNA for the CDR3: TGTGCCAGCTCCGTAGGCGAGGAGGCGTTCTTC.